Each of the 15 T cell receptor beta chains below was sequenced from the same sample in a study of CD8 T cells in ankylosing spondylitis. TCRdb independently ran MiXCR on the 5' RACE reads; one entry per CDR3 protein. The sample holds around 140,000 distinct CDR3 sequences; roughly 18% are singletons and the top ten take roughly a third. Overall study results and limits: In ankylosing spondylitis blood, a motif of seven to nine highly homologous TCR beta variants appeared characteristic.

These TCRs are of unknown antigen specificity. The sequenced sample was blood, either unsorted or a sorted T cell fraction (not recorded which). These receptors all come from a male donor with ankylosing spondylitis.

This clonotype has only a few counts. The J gene is TRBJ2-7, the V gene TRBV7-9; the D gene is possibly TRBD1 (6 bases). Per germline, CDR1 SEHNR and CDR2 FQNEAQ (reference sequence). Trimming removed 4 bases at V and 3 bases at J, with 10 bases between. The CDR3 has 13 amino acids. CDR3 nucleotide sequence: TGTGCCAGCAGCTCTCAGGGACACTACGAGCAGTACTTC. Its translation is CASSSQGHYEQYF.

This clonotype occurred once. The chain is built from TRBV13 and TRBJ2-7, with TRBD1 identical over 7 bases. The V segment lost 4 bases and the J segment 5 bases; nucleotides outside the gene matches: 2. Germline CDR1 and CDR2: PRHDT and FYEKMQ (reference sequence). This CDR3 has 12 residues. CDR3 nucleotide sequence: TGTGCCAGCAGCTCAGGGGGTCACGAGCAGTACTTC. Its protein product is CASSSGGHEQYF.

This chain joins TRBV7-2 and TRBJ2-7; TRBD2 might be the D (5 bases). The CDR3 is 14 residues long. The V end lost 2 bases, the J end lost 2 bases, and 10 bases lay between the germline ends. From germline, CDR1 is SGHTA and CDR2 FQGNSA. The CDR3 nucleotides are TGTGCCAGCAGCTTATCTGCACTAGCCTACGAGCAGTACTTC. It yields the protein CASSLSALAYEQYF.

The chain combines TRBV6-2 or TRBV6-3 with TRBJ2-7, with D hard to call. Germline CDR1 is MNHEY and CDR2 is SVGEGT. This CDR3 has 13 amino acids. Trimming took 6 bases from V and 5 from J, leaving 14 bases between them. The CDR3 is CASSRVALHEQYF. The CDR3 DNA sequence: TGTGCCAGCAGCCGCGTAGCCCTCCACGAGCAGTACTTC.

This clonotype was seen many times. The chain links TRBV13 to TRBJ2-1; 12 bases align to TRBD2. Germline V gene data show CDR1 as PRHDT and CDR2 as FYEKMQ (reference sequence). After removal of 4 bases from V and 2 bases from J, the junction contained 3 bases not matched to a gene. This CDR3 contains 16 residues. CDR3 DNA sequence: TGTGCCAGCAGCTCCCGACTAGCGGGGGCCTACAATGAGCAGTTCTTC. Translated: CASSSRLAGAYNEQFF. Full variable domain (missing parts from reference TRBV13 and TRBJ2-1): AAGVIQSPRHLIKEKRETATLKCYPIPRHDTVYWYQQGPGQDPQFLISFYEKMQSDKGSIPDRFSAQQFSDYHSELNMSSLELGDSALYFCASSSRLAGAYNEQFFGPGTRLTVL.

This clonotype was recorded a few times. The CDR3 DNA follows: TGTGCCAGCACCCCAACAGATACGCAGTATTTT. Residues: CASTPTDTQYF. V and J are TRBV7-9 and TRBJ2-3; unclear D gene. Germline CDR1 and CDR2: SEHNR and FQNEAQ (reference sequence). The CDR3 consists of 11 residues. V gave up 7 bases and J gave up 3 bases, with 5 bases separating them.

This clonotype was seen many times. The chain joins TRBV5-1 to TRBJ2-1, with no clear D. The CDR3 runs to 11 residues. V was cut by 4 bases and J by 9 bases, with 8 bases left in between. CDR1 and CDR2 (germline): SGHRS, YFSETQ. The CDR3 is CASSLLGEQFF. CDR3 sequence (DNA): TGCGCCAGCAGCCTCCTCGGTGAGCAGTTCTTC.

This clonotype was detected a few times. The chain carries TRBV5-4 and TRBJ2-1; D might be TRBD1 or TRBD2, each matching 5 bases. Per germline, CDR1 SGHNT and CDR2 YYREEE (reference sequence). This CDR3 has 12 residues. Trimming shortened V by 0 bases and J by 15 bases, and 13 bases separated the two germline ends. In DNA, the CDR3 is TGTGCCAGCAGCTTGGGGGGACGGCTTATGTTCTTC. It yields the protein CASSLGGRLMFF.

This clonotype was counted between two and nine times. The V gene is TRBV12-3 or TRBV12-4, the J gene TRBJ2-1; possible D gene TRBD1, 6 bases. Trimming left V 5 bases short and J 9 bases short, with 11 bases between. The length of the CDR3 is 12 residues. CDR3 nucleotides: TGTGCCAGCAGTCCAGGGGTGGGTGAGCAGTTCTTC. Its translation is CASSPGVGEQFF.

CDR3 sequence: CASSLKGEVTLGLDNEQFF. The CDR3 DNA is TGTGCCAGCAGTTTAAAGGGAGAAGTAACGCTGGGACTCGACAATGAGCAGTTCTTC. The chain employs TRBV28 and TRBJ2-1; D may be TRBD2 (6 bases). The CDR3 totals 19 residues. Germline CDR1 is MDHEN and CDR2 is SYDVKM. V was pared by 2 bases and J by 5 bases, with 25 bases between.

The table lists this clonotype with a few counts. The genes are TRBV25-1 and TRBJ1-5, with D uncertain. The CDR3 has 13 amino acids. Between the trimmed V and J ends, which lost 3 bases and 6 bases, there was a span of 9 bases. Germline CDR1 MGHDK, CDR2 SYGVNS. CDR3 in DNA: TGTGCCAGCAGTGATACGGACCTTCAGCCCCAGCATTTT. Protein sequence: CASSDTDLQPQHF.

The chain couples TRBV5-6 to TRBJ1-5, with 7 bases identical to TRBD1. V was pared by 3 bases and J by 6 bases, with 9 bases of the junction left unmatched. CDR3 length: 15 residues. CDR1 is SGHDT, CDR2 YYEEEE, per germline. CDR3 in amino acids: CASSYLRTGGQPQHF. CDR3 coding DNA: TGTGCCAGCAGCTATCTGAGGACAGGTGGTCAGCCCCAGCATTTT.

This clonotype was found a few times. This chain joins TRBV5-6 and TRBJ2-1; 8 bases are shared with TRBD1. With 3 bases clipped from V and 9 bases from J, the junction kept 5 bases outside the gene matches. This CDR3 region has 13 residues. Germline V gives CDR1 SGHDT, CDR2 YYEEEE. CDR3 loop: CASSWDRSSEQFF. CDR3 nucleotide sequence: TGTGCCAGCAGCTGGGACAGGTCAAGTGAGCAGTTCTTC.

This clonotype was seen only a few times. V gene TRBV9 combines with J gene TRBJ2-5, with D possibly being TRBD2 (6 bases). Germline values: CDR1 SGDLS, CDR2 YYNGEE. The CDR3 is 15 residues long. V was shortened by 3 bases and J by 2 bases, with 14 bases between the two germline ends. CDR3 nucleotide sequence: TGTGCCAGCAGCGCCGGGACTCGGACACAAGAGACCCAGTACTTC. Amino acids: CASSAGTRTQETQYF. Based on the CDR3 plus reference TRBV9 and TRBJ2-5, the full variable domain is DSGVTQTPKHLITATGQRVTLRCSPRSGDLSVYWYQQSLDQGLQFLIQYYNGEERAKGNILERFSAQQFPDLHSELNLSSLELGDSALYFCASSAGTRTQETQYFGPGTRLLVL.

The J gene is TRBJ1-5, the V gene TRBV20-1; D gene uncertain. This CDR3 comprises 17 residues. Germline CDR1 is DFQATT and CDR2 is SNEGSKA (reference sequence). V dropped 0 bases and J dropped 0 bases, with 15 bases sitting between them. The CDR3 sequence is CSARDLFGKYSNQPQHF. DNA of the CDR3: TGCAGTGCTAGAGATTTGTTCGGGAAGTATAGCAATCAGCCCCAGCATTTT.